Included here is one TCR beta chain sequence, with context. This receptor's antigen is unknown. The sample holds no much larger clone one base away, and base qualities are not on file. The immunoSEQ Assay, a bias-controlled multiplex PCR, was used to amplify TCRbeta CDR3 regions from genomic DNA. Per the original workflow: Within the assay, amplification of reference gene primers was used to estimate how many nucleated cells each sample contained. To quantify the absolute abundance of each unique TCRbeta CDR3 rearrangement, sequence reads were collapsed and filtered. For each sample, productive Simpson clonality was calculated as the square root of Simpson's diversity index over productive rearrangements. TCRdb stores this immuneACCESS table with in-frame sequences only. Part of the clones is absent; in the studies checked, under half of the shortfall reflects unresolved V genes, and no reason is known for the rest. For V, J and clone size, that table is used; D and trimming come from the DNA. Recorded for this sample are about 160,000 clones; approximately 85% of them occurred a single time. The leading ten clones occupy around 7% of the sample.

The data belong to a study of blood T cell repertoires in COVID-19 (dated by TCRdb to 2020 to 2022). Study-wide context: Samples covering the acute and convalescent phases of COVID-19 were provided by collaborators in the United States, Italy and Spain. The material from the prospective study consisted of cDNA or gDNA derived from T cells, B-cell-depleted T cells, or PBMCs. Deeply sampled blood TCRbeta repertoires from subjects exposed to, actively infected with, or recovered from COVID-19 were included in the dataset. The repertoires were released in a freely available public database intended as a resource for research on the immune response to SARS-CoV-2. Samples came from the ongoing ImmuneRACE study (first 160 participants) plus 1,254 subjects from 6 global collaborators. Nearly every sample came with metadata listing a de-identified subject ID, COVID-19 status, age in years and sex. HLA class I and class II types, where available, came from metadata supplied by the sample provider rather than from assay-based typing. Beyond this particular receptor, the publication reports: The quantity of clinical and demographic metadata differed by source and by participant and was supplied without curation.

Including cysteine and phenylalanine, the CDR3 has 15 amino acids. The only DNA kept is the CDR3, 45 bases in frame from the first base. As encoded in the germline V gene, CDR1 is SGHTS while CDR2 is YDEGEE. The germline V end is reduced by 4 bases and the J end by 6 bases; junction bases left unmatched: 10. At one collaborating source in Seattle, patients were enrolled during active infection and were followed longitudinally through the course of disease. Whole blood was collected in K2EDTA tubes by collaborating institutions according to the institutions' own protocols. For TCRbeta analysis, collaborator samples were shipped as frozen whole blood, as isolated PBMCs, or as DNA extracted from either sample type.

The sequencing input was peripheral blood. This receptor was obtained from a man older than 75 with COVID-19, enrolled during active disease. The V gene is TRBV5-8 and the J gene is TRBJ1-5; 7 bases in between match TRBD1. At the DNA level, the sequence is TGTGCCAGCAGCAGGGGACAGTCGGTTTTTCAGCCCCAGCATTTT. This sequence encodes CASSRGQSVFQPQHF.